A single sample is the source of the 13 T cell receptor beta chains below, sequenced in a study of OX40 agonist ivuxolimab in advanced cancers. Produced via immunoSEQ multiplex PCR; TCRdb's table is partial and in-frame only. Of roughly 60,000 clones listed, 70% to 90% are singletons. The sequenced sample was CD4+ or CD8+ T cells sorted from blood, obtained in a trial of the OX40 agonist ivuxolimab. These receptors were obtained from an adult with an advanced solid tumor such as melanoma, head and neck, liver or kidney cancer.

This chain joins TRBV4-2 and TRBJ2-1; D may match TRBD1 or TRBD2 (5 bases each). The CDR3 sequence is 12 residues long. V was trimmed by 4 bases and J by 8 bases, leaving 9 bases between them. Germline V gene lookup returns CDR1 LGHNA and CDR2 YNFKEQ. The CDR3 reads CASSRRGDEQFF. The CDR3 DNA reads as TGTGCCAGCAGCCGACGGGGCGATGAGCAGTTCTTC.

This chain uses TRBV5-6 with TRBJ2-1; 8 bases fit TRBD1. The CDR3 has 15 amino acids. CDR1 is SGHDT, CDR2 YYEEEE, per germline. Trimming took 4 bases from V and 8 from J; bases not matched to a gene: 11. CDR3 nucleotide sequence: TGTGCCAGCAGCCCGAGTCGGACAGGGATCCATGAGCAGTTCTTC. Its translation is CASSPSRTGIHEQFF.

The CDR3 DNA sequence: TGTGCCAGCAGCCCCCTCGGGGCGGGAAGCAATCAGCCCCAGCATTTT. Its translation is CASSPLGAGSNQPQHF. V gene TRBV7-2 combines with J gene TRBJ1-5; possibly TRBD1 for D (5 bases). The germline V and J ends were trimmed by 5 bases and 1 base, with 15 bases remaining between them. CDR3 length equals 16 residues. Germline V lookup: CDR1 SGHTA, CDR2 FQGNSA.

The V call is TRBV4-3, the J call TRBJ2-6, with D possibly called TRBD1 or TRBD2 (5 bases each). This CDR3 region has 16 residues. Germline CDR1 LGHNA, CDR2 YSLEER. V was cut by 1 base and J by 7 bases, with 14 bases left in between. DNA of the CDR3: TGCGCCAGCAGCCAAGGGGGTCGGGACGGAGCCAACGTCCTGACTTTC. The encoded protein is CASSQGGRDGANVLTF.

The DNA for the CDR3 is TGCGCCAGCAGCCAAGAGGCAGCGCCAACGAACACCGGGGAGCTGTTTTTT. It codes for CASSQEAAPTNTGELFF. The gene calls are TRBV4-1 and TRBJ2-2; no clear D gene. Germline CDR1 MGHRA, CDR2 YSYEKL. V was pared by 0 bases and J by 0 bases, with 11 bases between. This CDR3 comprises 17 residues.

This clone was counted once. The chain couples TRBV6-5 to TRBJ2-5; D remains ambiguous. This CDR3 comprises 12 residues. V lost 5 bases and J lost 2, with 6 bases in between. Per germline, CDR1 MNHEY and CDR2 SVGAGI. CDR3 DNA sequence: TGTGCCAGCAGTGATAAGCAAGAGACCCAGTACTTC. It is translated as CASSDKQETQYF.

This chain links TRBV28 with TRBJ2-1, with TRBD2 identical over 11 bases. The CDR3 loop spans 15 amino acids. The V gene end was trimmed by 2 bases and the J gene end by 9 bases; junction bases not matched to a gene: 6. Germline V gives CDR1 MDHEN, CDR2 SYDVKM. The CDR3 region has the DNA TGTGCCAGCAGTTTAGCTAGCGGGAGGAGGGCTGAGCAGTTCTTC. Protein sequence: CASSLASGRRAEQFF.

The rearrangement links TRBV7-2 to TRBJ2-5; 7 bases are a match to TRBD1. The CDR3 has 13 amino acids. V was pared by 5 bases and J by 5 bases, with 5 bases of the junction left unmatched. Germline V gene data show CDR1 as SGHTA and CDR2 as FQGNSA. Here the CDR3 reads CASSVQGRETQYF. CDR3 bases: TGTGCCAGCAGCGTACAGGGGCGGGAGACCCAGTACTTC.

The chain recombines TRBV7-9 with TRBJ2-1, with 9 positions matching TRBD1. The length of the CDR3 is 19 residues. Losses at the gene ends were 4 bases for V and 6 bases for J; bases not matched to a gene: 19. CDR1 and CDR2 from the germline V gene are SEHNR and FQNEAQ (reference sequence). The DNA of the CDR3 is TGTGCCAGCAGCTCCCGGGACAGGGAGGTTGGGTTGACTTTCAATGAGCAGTTCTTC. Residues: CASSSRDREVGLTFNEQFF.

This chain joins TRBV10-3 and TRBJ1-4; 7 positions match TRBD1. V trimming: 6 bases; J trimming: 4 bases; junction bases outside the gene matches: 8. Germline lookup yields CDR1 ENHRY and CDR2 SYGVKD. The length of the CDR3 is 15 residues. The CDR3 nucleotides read TGTGCCATCAGCCCGACAGGGCGAAATAATGAAAAACTGTTTTTT. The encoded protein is CAISPTGRNNEKLFF.

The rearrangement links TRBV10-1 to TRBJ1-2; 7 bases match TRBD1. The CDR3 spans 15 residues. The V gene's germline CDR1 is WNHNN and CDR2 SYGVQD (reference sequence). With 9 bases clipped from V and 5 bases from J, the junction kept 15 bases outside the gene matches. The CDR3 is CARKTGCGTRYGYTF. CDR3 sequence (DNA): TGCGCCAGGAAGACAGGGTGTGGGACCCGGTATGGCTACACCTTC.

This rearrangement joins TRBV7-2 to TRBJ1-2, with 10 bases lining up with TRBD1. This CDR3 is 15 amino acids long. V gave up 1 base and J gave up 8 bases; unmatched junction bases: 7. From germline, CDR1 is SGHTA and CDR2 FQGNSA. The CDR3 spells CASSLDGTGVIGYTF. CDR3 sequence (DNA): TGTGCCAGCAGCTTAGATGGGACAGGGGTTATCGGCTACACCTTC.

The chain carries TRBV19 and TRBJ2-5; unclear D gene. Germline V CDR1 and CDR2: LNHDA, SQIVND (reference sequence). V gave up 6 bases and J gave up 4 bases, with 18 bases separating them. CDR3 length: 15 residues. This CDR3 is CASSYNPGIGETQYF. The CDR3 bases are TGTGCCAGTAGCTACAACCCAGGCATCGGAGAGACCCAGTACTTC.